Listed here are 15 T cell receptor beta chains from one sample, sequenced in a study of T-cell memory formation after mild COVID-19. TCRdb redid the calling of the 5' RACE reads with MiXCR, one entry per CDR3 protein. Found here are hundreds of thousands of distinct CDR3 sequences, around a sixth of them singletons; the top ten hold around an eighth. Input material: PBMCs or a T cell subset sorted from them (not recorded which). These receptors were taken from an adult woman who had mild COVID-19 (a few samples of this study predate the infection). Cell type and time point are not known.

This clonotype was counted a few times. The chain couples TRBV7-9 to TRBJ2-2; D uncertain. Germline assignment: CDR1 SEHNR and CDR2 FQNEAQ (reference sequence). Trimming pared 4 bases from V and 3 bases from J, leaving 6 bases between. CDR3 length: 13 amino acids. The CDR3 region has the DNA TGTGCCAGCAGCTGGCCGGACACCGGGGAGCTGTTTTTT. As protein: CASSWPDTGELFF.

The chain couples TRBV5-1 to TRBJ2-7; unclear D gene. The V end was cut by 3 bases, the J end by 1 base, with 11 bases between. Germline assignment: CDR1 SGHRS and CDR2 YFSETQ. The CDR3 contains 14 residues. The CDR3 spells CASSSRTESYEQYF. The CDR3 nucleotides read TGCGCCAGCAGCTCCAGGACCGAATCCTACGAGCAGTACTTC. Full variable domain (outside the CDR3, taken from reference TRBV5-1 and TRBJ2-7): KAGVTQTPRYLIKTRGQQVTLSCSPISGHRSVSWYQQTPGQGLQFLFEYFSETQRNKGNFPGRFSGRQFSNSRSEMNVSTLELGDSALYLCASSSRTESYEQYFGPGTRLTVT.

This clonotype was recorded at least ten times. The CDR3 nucleotides read TGTGCCAGCAGCTTGGCCGGGTCTCAGCCCCAGCATTTT. It yields the protein CASSLAGSQPQHF. The rearrangement uses TRBV5-6 and TRBJ1-5; D not certain. The CDR3 has 13 amino acids. Germline CDR1 and CDR2: SGHDT and YYEEEE. V was shortened by 0 bases and J by 6 bases, with 7 bases between the two germline ends.

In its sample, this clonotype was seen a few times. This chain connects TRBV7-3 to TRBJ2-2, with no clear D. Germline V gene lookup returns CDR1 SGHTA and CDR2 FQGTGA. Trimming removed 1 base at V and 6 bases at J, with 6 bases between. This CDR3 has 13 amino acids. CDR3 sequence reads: CASSLIASGELFF. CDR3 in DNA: TGTGCCAGCAGCTTAATAGCCTCCGGGGAGCTGTTTTTT.

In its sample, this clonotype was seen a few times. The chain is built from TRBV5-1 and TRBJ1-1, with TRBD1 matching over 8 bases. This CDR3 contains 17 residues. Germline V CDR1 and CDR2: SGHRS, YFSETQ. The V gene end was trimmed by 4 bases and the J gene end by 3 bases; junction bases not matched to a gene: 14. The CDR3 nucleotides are TGCGCCAGCAGCGCATCGGATGTGGGACAGGCCTACACTGAAGCTTTCTTT. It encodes CASSASDVGQAYTEAFF.

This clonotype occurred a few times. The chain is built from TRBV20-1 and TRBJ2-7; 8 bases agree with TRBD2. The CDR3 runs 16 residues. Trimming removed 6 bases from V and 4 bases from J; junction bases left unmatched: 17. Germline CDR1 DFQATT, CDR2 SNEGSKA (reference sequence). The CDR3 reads CSANNPSGSVEYEQYF. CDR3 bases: TGCAGTGCCAATAATCCCAGCGGGAGTGTAGAATACGAGCAGTACTTC.

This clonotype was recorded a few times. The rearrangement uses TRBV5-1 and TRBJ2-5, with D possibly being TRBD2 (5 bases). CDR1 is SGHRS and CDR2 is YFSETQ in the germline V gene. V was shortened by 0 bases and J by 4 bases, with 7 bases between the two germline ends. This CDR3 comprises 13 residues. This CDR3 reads CASSLEEGETQYF. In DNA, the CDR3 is TGCGCCAGCAGCTTGGAAGAGGGAGAGACCCAGTACTTC.

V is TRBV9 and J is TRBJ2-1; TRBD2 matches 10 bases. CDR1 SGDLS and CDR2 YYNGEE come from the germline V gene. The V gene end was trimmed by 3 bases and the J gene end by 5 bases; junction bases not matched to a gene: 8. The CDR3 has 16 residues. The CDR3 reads CASSASLAGANNEQFF. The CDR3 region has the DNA TGTGCCAGCAGCGCCAGTCTAGCGGGGGCCAACAATGAGCAGTTCTTC. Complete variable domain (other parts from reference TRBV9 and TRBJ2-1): DSGVTQTPKHLITATGQRVTLRCSPRSGDLSVYWYQQSLDQGLQFLIQYYNGEERAKGNILERFSAQQFPDLHSELNLSSLELGDSALYFCASSASLAGANNEQFFGPGTRLTVL.

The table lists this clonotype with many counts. The CDR3 sequence is CASSQSGGARNEQFF. The CDR3 DNA sequence: TGTGCCAGCAGCCAAAGCGGGGGGGCCAGGAATGAGCAGTTCTTC. This chain links TRBV3-1 with TRBJ2-1, with 10 nucleotides matching TRBD2. The CDR3 loop spans 15 amino acids. The germline gives CDR1 LGHDT, CDR2 YNNKEL (reference sequence). V gave up 2 bases and J gave up 7 bases; unmatched junction bases: 5.

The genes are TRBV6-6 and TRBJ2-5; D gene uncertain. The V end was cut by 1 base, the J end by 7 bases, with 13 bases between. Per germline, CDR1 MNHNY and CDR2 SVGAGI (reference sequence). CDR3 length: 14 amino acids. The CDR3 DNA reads TGTGCCAGCAGTTACTTGGACGCGATAGGGACCCAGTACTTC. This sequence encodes CASSYLDAIGTQYF.

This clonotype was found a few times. The CDR3 DNA reads as TGTGCCAGCAGCGAGGGGTTGAGACAGCAAGCCAAAAACATTCAGTACTTC. Protein sequence: CASSEGLRQQAKNIQYF. This sequence joins TRBV9 and TRBJ2-4, with D possibly matching TRBD1 (5 bases). CDR1 SGDLS and CDR2 YYNGEE come from the germline V gene. V gave up 3 bases and J gave up 0 bases, with 16 bases separating them. CDR3 length: 17 residues.

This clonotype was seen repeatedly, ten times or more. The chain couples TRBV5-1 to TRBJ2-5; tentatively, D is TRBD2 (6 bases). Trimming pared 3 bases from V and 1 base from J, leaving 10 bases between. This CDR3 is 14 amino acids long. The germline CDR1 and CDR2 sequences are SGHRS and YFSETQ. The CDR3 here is CASSSGAGQETQYF. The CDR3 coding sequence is TGCGCCAGCAGCTCGGGAGCAGGCCAAGAGACCCAGTACTTC.

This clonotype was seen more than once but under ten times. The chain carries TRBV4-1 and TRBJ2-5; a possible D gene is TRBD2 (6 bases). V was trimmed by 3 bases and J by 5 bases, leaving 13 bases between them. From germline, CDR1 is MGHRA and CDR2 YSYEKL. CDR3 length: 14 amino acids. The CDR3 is CASSHGGLGETQYF. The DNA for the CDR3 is TGCGCCAGCAGCCACGGGGGATTGGGGGAGACCCAGTACTTC.

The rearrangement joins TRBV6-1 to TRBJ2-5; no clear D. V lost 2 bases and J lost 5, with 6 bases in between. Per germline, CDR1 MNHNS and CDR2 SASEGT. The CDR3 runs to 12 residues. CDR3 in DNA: TGTGCCAGCAGTGAACCAGCGGAGACCCAGTACTTC. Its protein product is CASSEPAETQYF.

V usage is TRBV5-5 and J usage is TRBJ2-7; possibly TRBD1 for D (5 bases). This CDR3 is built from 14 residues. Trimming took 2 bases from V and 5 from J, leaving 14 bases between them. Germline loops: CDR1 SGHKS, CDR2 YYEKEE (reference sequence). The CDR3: CASSFGQGLDEQYF. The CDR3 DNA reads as TGTGCCAGCAGCTTCGGTCAGGGCCTAGACGAGCAGTACTTC.